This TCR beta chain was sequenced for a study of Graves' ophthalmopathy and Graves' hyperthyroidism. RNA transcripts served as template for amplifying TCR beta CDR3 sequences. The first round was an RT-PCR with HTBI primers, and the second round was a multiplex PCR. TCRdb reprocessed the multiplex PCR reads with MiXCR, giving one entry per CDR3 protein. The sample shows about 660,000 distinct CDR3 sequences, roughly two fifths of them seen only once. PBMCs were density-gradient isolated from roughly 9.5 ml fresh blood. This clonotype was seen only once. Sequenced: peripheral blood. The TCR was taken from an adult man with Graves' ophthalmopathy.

CDR3 protein: CSVGAGDYGYTF. CDR3 in DNA: TGCAGCGTAGGGGCAGGGGACTATGGCTACACCTTC. The V gene is TRBV29-1, the J gene TRBJ1-2; D may be TRBD1 (6 bases). Between the trimmed V and J ends, which lost 6 bases and 3 bases, there was a span of 11 bases. CDR3 length: 12 amino acids. The germline gives CDR1 SQVTM, CDR2 ANQGSEA.